This T cell receptor (beta chain) was sequenced during a study of long-term antiretroviral therapy in people with HIV. The study's findings and limits: Therapy changes, viral resistance and ART adherence were not documented in the available data.

Concerning this clone itself: The antigen is not known.

J lost 3 bases, V lost 4 bases, and 2 bases had no gene match. From germline, CDR1 is SGHRS and CDR2 YFSETQ. This CDR3 has 14 amino acids. Version v3.0 of the immunoSEQ assay was performed at survey level. The repertoire was sequenced with immunoSEQ multiplex PCR; TCRdb's copy has only in-frame clones and lacks some. Among over 30,000 clones listed, about four fifths were seen once. The material sequenced was unsorted PBMCs, taken 3 years after starting antiretroviral therapy. This sequence was found in a man aged 50-60 years with HIV. The V gene is TRBV5-1, the J gene TRBJ1-1, with 11 nucleotides matching TRBD1. DNA of the CDR3: TGCGCCAGCAGCAAGGGACAGGGGGACACTGAAGCTTTCTTT. Protein: CASSKGQGDTEAFF.